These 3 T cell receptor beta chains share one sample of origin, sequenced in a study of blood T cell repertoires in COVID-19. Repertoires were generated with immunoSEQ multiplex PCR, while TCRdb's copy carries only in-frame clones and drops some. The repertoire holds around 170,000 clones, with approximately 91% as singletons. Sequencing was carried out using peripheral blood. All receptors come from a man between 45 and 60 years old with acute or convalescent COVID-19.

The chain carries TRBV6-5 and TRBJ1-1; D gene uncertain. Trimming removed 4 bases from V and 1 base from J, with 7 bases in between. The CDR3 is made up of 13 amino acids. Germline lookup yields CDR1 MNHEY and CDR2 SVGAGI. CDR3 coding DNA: TGTGCCAGCAGTTGGGCGGGGAACACTGAAGCTTTCTTT. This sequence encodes CASSWAGNTEAFF.

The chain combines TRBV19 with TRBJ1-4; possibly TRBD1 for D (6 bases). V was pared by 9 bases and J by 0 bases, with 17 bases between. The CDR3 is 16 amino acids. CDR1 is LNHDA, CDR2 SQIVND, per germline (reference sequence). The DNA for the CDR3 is TGTGCCAGCCTCGGCGGACAGTCCGCAACTAATGAAAAACTGTTTTTT. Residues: CASLGGQSATNEKLFF.

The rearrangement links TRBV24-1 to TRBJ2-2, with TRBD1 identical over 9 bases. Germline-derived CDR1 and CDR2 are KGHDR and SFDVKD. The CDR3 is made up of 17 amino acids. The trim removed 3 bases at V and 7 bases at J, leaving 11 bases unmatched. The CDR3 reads CATSDPLTGGWDGELFF. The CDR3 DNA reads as TGTGCCACCAGTGATCCCCTGACAGGGGGTTGGGACGGGGAGCTGTTTTTT.